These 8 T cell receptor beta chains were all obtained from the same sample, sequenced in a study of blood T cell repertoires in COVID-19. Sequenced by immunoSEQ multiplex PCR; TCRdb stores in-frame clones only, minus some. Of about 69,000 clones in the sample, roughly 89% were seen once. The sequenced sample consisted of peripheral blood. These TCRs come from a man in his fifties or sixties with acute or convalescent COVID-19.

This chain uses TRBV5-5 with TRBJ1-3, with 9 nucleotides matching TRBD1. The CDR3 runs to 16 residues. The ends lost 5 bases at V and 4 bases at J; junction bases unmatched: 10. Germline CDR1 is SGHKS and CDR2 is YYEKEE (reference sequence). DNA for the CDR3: TGTGCCAGCAGTCCCGGGACAGGGACGAGAGGAAACACCATATATTTT. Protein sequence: CASSPGTGTRGNTIYF.

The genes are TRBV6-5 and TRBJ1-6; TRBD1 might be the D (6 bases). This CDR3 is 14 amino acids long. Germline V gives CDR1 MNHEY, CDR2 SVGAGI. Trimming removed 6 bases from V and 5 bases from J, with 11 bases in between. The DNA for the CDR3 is TGTGCCAGCAGGATAGCAGGGGATAATTCACCCCTCCACTTT. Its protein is CASRIAGDNSPLHF.

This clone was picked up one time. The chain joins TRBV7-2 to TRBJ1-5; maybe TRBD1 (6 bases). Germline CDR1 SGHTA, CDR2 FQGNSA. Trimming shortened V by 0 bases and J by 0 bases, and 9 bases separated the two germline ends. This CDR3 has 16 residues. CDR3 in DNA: TGTGCCAGCAGCTTAGCGGGAGGGGGTAGCAATCAGCCCCAGCATTTT. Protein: CASSLAGGGSNQPQHF.

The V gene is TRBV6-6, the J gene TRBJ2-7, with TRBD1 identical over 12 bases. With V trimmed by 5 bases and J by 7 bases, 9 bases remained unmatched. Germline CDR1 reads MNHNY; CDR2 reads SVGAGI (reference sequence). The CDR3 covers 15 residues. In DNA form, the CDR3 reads TGTGCCAGCAGTCCCGGGACAGGGGGCCTCGAGGAGCAGTACTTC. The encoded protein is CASSPGTGGLEEQYF.

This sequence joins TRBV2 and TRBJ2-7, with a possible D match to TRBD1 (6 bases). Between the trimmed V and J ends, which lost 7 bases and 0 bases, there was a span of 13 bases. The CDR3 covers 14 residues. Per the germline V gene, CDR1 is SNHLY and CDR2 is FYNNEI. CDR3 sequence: CASKKQGTSYEQYF. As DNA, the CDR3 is TGTGCCAGCAAAAAGCAGGGGACCTCCTACGAGCAGTACTTC.

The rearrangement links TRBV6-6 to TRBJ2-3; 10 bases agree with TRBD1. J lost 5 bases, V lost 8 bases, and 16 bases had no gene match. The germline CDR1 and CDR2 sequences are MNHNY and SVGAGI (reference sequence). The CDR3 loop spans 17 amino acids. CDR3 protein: CASRAFRQGAALDTQYF. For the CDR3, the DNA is TGTGCCAGCCGGGCCTTCCGACAGGGGGCCGCTCTAGATACGCAGTATTTT.

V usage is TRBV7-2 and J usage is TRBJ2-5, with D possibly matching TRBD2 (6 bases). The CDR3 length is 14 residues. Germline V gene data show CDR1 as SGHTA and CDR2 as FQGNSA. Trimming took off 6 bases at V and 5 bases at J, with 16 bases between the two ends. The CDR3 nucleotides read TGTGCCAGCAGGTCCTCCCTAGCGACGGAGACCCAGTACTTC. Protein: CASRSSLATETQYF.

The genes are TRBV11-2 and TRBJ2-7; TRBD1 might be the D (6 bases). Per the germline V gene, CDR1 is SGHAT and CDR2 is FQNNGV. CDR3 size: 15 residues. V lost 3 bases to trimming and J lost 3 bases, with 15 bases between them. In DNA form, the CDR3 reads TGTGCCAGCAGCTTTCAGACAGGCGCCGACTACGAGCAGTACTTC. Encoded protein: CASSFQTGADYEQYF.